Following are 29 T cell receptor beta chains from one sample sequenced in a study of cytomegalovirus exposure and HLA in healthy donors. Both 60 Vbeta primers and 13 Jbeta primers went into the PCR. TCRdb's copy holds only in-frame clones and misses some; the assay was immunoSEQ multiplex PCR. Of 150,000 to 200,000 clones listed, around 83% were seen once; the top ten hold less than 1%. Sequencing was performed on PBMCs. These receptors all stem from a girl aged 2-10 years in good health and CMV-seropositive.

The gene calls are TRBV30 and TRBJ2-7; TRBD1 agrees at 9 bases. CDR1 and CDR2 (germline): GTSNPN, SVGIG (reference sequence). The V gene end was trimmed by 0 bases and the J gene end by 5 bases; junction bases not matched to a gene: 11. The CDR3 extends over 16 amino acids. CDR3 sequence reads: CAWSVPRTGVSNEQYF. As DNA, the CDR3 is TGTGCCTGGAGTGTACCCCGGACAGGGGTAAGTAACGAGCAGTACTTC.

V and J are TRBV28 and TRBJ2-5; D possibly corresponds to TRBD1 (6 bases). The CDR3 has 13 amino acids. Trimming left V 5 bases short and J 4 bases short, with 11 bases between. From germline, CDR1 is MDHEN and CDR2 SYDVKM. CDR3 in amino acids: CASSPTGLETQYF. The CDR3 nucleotides read TGTGCCAGCAGTCCAACAGGGTTAGAGACCCAGTACTTC.

The chain combines TRBV19 with TRBJ2-2; TRBD2 might be the D (7 bases). The germline CDR1 and CDR2 sequences are LNHDA and SQIVND (reference sequence). Trimming cost V 7 bases and J 5 bases, with 23 bases left between them. This CDR3 region has 17 residues. The CDR3 region is CASKEGGGPQRTGELFF. The CDR3 region has the DNA TGTGCCAGTAAAGAAGGGGGAGGGCCGCAACGTACCGGGGAGCTGTTTTTT.

This rearrangement joins TRBV27 to TRBJ1-2; 7 positions match TRBD1. Unmatched junction bases numbered 33, after V lost 2 bases and J lost 3 bases. This CDR3 comprises 24 residues. Germline values: CDR1 MNHEY, CDR2 SMNVEV (reference sequence). CDR3 sequence (DNA): TGTGCCAGCAGTTTAATCTGGGCTCGCCAGGACAGAGTGGGGGGACAGAGTTTATACTATGGCTACACCTTC. Translating it yields CASSLIWARQDRVGGQSLYYGYTF.

The chain is built from TRBV30 and TRBJ1-3; no firm D call. Per the germline V gene, CDR1 is GTSNPN and CDR2 is SVGIG (reference sequence). Deletions cut 1 base from V and 4 bases from J, with 8 bases between. This CDR3 contains 13 residues. CDR3 DNA: TGTGCCTGGAGTGGCGGCGCCGGAAACACCATATATTTT. It yields the protein CAWSGGAGNTIYF.

The CDR3 DNA follows: TGCGCCAGCAGTGAGTCCCGGAACACTGAAGCTTTCTTT. It specifies CASSESRNTEAFF. V gene TRBV10-1 combines with J gene TRBJ1-1; no firm D call. The CDR3 spans 13 residues. Per germline, CDR1 WNHNN and CDR2 SYGVQD (reference sequence). Trimming removed 0 bases from V and 1 base from J, with 3 bases in between.

The V call is TRBV10-3, the J call TRBJ1-3, with D tentatively TRBD1 (5 bases). The V gene's germline CDR1 is ENHRY and CDR2 SYGVKD. The ends were cut back, 8 bases at V and 0 bases at J, with 20 bases in the middle. The length of the CDR3 is 17 residues. The CDR3 reads CAIGLAGPRSSGNTIYF. The CDR3, as DNA: TGTGCCATCGGGTTAGCGGGACCCAGAAGCTCTGGAAACACCATATATTTT.

This chain connects TRBV11-3 to TRBJ2-5, with D possibly matching TRBD2 (6 bases). This CDR3 comprises 16 residues. Germline-derived CDR1 and CDR2 are SGHNT and YENEEA. Trimming took 3 bases from V and 1 from J, leaving 15 bases between them. The CDR3 DNA reads as TGTGCCAGCAGCTTGGGCCCCAATAGCGGCCAAGAGACCCAGTACTTC. Its protein product is CASSLGPNSGQETQYF.

This chain links TRBV19 with TRBJ2-7; no firm D call. This CDR3 is built from 13 residues. Germline CDR1 is LNHDA and CDR2 is SQIVND (reference sequence). V lost 5 bases and J lost 3, with 11 bases in between. The CDR3 here is CASSYSNNYEQYF. The CDR3 bases are TGTGCCAGTAGTTACAGCAACAACTACGAGCAGTACTTC.

This clone was recorded once. Other DNA sequences in this sample translate to the same CDR3. V usage is TRBV6-6 and J usage is TRBJ1-5; no clear D gene. Looked up from germline, CDR1 is MNHNY and CDR2 is SVGAGI (reference sequence). The CDR3 is made up of 11 amino acids. V lost 6 bases and J 3 bases, leaving 3 bases between the germline ends. For the CDR3, the DNA is TGTGCCAGCAGCTCCAATCAGCCCCAGCATTTT. Its translation: CASSSNQPQHF.

A few counts support this clone. This chain links TRBV18 with TRBJ2-5; TRBD2 matches 8 bases. J gave up 0 bases and V 4 bases, and 1 base lay outside the gene matches. This CDR3 has 14 amino acids. The germline CDR1 and CDR2 sequences are KGHSH and LQKENI. This CDR3 reads CASSRREDQETQYF. The CDR3 DNA follows: TGTGCCAGCTCACGGCGGGAGGACCAAGAGACCCAGTACTTC.

The chain has TRBV6-1 and TRBJ1-5, with D maybe TRBD1 (6 bases). The V gene lost 5 bases and the J gene lost 7 bases, with 9 bases spanning the gap. This CDR3 is 12 amino acids long. CDR1 is MNHNS, CDR2 SASEGT, per germline. CDR3 amino acids: CASSLGAQPQHF. Here the CDR3 DNA reads TGTGCCAGCAGTTTGGGGGCACAGCCCCAGCATTTT.

The chain employs TRBV7-8 and TRBJ1-1; D unresolved. The germline V and J ends were trimmed by 3 bases and 0 bases, with 5 bases remaining between them. This CDR3 is built from 13 residues. From germline, CDR1 is SGHVS and CDR2 FQNEAQ. The DNA of the CDR3 is TGTGCCAGCAGCTTTCGTTTGAACACTGAAGCTTTCTTT. This codes for CASSFRLNTEAFF.

The chain carries TRBV9 and TRBJ2-3; D is possibly TRBD1 (6 bases). V shed 3 bases and J shed 4 bases, with 9 bases lying between them. There are 13 residues in the CDR3. Germline V gene data show CDR1 as SGDLS and CDR2 as YYNGEE. The CDR3: CASSGPGADTQYF. CDR3 sequence (DNA): TGTGCCAGCAGCGGACCAGGGGCAGATACGCAGTATTTT.

The chain combines TRBV5-4 with TRBJ1-3, with D unresolved. Germline V gene data show CDR1 as SGHNT and CDR2 as YYREEE (reference sequence). The CDR3 extends over 16 amino acids. V lost 0 bases and J 0 bases, leaving 10 bases between the germline ends. This CDR3 reads CASSLGPGNSGNTIYF. The CDR3 DNA reads TGTGCCAGCAGCTTGGGCCCAGGTAACTCTGGAAACACCATATATTTT.

The chain recombines TRBV6-1 with TRBJ1-3; D is unclear. Trimming took 7 bases from V and 7 from J, leaving 17 bases between them. The CDR3 is made up of 14 amino acids. Looked up from germline, CDR1 is MNHNS and CDR2 is SASEGT. CDR3 DNA: TGTGCCAGCAAATTGCGTCTTACGAGGAACACCATATATTTT. This codes for CASKLRLTRNTIYF.

J is TRBJ2-2 and V is TRBV7-2; tentatively, D is TRBD1 (6 bases). Trimming stripped 2 bases from V and 0 bases from J, with 19 bases between. Germline V gene sequence: CDR1 SGHTA, CDR2 FQGNSA. The CDR3 covers 19 residues. The CDR3 loop is CASSLISTWTVANTGELFF. In nucleotides, the CDR3 is TGTGCCAGCAGCTTAATCTCCACCTGGACAGTCGCGAACACCGGGGAGCTGTTTTTT.

V is TRBV9 and J is TRBJ1-5; D not certain. CDR1 SGDLS and CDR2 YYNGEE come from the germline V gene. V was clipped by 3 bases and J by 5 bases, with 15 bases between them. CDR3 length: 15 amino acids. The CDR3 nucleotides are TGTGCCAGCAGCGCCCAGGCTACACCCTATCAGCCCCAGCATTTT. Protein sequence: CASSAQATPYQPQHF.

The table lists this clone with a few counts. In nucleotides, the CDR3 is TGTGCCAGCAGCCAAGCGGGGGGCGGAGGAGGCACAGATACGCAGTATTTT. Translating it yields CASSQAGGGGGTDTQYF. The chain recombines TRBV4-2 with TRBJ2-3; the D gene is possibly TRBD2 (7 bases). V was cut by 1 base and J by 1 base, with 15 bases left in between. Germline lookup yields CDR1 LGHNA and CDR2 YNFKEQ. The CDR3 runs to 17 residues.

V is TRBV2 and J is TRBJ2-5, with TRBD2 identical over 7 bases. CDR1 and CDR2 (germline): SNHLY, FYNNEI. V was pared by 6 bases and J by 5 bases, with 18 bases of the junction left unmatched. The CDR3 is 17 residues long. The CDR3 nucleotides are TGTGCCAGCAGGTACCTCCCCCTAGCGGAAAATGATGAGACCCAGTACTTC. Translating it yields CASRYLPLAENDETQYF.

The gene calls are TRBV28 and TRBJ1-2; 7 positions match TRBD1. Germline CDR1 is MDHEN and CDR2 is SYDVKM. J gave up 0 bases and V 5 bases, and 15 bases lay outside the gene matches. The CDR3 consists of 18 residues. The CDR3: CASSPPPSDRDPNYGYTF. The CDR3 DNA sequence: TGTGCCAGCAGTCCTCCCCCCTCCGACAGGGATCCTAACTATGGCTACACCTTC.

The chain links TRBV4-2 to TRBJ2-1, with 7 bases matching TRBD1. CDR3 length equals 13 residues. After removal of 0 bases from V and 15 bases from J, the junction contained 8 bases not matched to a gene. CDR1 is LGHNA, CDR2 YNFKEQ, per germline. For the CDR3, the DNA is TGTGCCAGCAGCCAAGAAATCACAGGGGAACGGTTCTTC. This sequence encodes CASSQEITGERFF.

The chain links TRBV2 to TRBJ2-5; D not certain. Germline values: CDR1 SNHLY, CDR2 FYNNEI. CDR3 length equals 10 residues. V lost 6 bases and J lost 5, with 4 bases in between. CDR3 amino acids: CASRRETQYF. The CDR3 DNA is TGTGCCAGCAGGCGGGAGACCCAGTACTTC. The variable domain in full, completed from reference TRBV2 and TRBJ2-5, reads EPEVTQTPSHQVTQMGQEVILRCVPISNHLYFYWYRQILGQKVEFLVSFYNNEISEKSEIFDDQFSVERPDGSNFTLKIRSTKLEDSAMYFCASRRETQYFGPGTRLLVL.

The chain couples TRBV28 to TRBJ1-5; no reliable D call. Germline loops: CDR1 MDHEN, CDR2 SYDVKM. Trimming stripped 6 bases from V and 7 bases from J, with 13 bases between. The CDR3 totals 13 residues. The CDR3 sequence: CASSGWTGQPQHF. CDR3 DNA sequence: TGTGCCAGCAGCGGATGGACGGGGCAGCCCCAGCATTTT. Looking up the rest from reference TRBV28 and TRBJ1-5 gives the full variable domain: DVKVTQSSRYLVKRTGEKVFLECVQDMDHENMFWYRQDPGLGLRLIYFSYDVKMKEKGDIPEGYSVSREKKERFSLILESASTNQTSMYLCASSGWTGQPQHFGDGTRLSIL.

The rearrangement links TRBV5-1 to TRBJ2-1, with D unclear. V shed 0 bases and J shed 1 base, with 8 bases lying between them. Germline CDR1 SGHRS, CDR2 YFSETQ. The CDR3 contains 15 residues. Here the CDR3 reads CASSLGAPSYNEQFF. The CDR3 coding sequence is TGCGCCAGCAGCTTGGGAGCGCCTTCCTACAATGAGCAGTTCTTC.

The gene calls are TRBV13 and TRBJ2-3, with D tentatively TRBD2 (5 bases). With 5 bases removed from V and 6 bases from J, the gap between germline ends came to 15 bases. The CDR3 is made up of 14 amino acids. Germline loops: CDR1 PRHDT, CDR2 FYEKMQ (reference sequence). The CDR3: CASSTRLRIDTQYF. DNA for the CDR3: TGTGCCAGCAGCACTAGGTTGCGGATTGATACGCAGTATTTT.

Concerning this clone itself: Other DNA sequences of this sample code for an identical CDR3. In DNA form, the CDR3 reads TGTGCCAGCAGAGAGGATCAAGAGACCCAGTACTTC. Encoded protein: CASREDQETQYF. The chain is built from TRBV2 and TRBJ2-5; D gene uncertain. The CDR3 sequence is 12 residues long. The germline V and J ends were trimmed by 6 bases and 2 bases, with 7 bases remaining between them. In germline, CDR1 is SNHLY, CDR2 FYNNEI.

This clone was seen once. This rearrangement joins TRBV19 to TRBJ2-5; 13 nucleotides agree with TRBD2. There are 16 residues in the CDR3. Germline CDR1 reads LNHDA; CDR2 reads SQIVND (reference sequence). V shed 5 bases and J 3 bases; nucleotides not matched to a gene: 6. The CDR3 DNA reads as TGTGCCAGTAGTGCACTAGCGGGAGGGTTAGAAGAGACCCAGTACTTC. Residues: CASSALAGGLEETQYF. Full variable domain (missing parts from reference TRBV19 and TRBJ2-5): DGGITQSPKYLFRKEGQNVTLSCEQNLNHDAMYWYRQDPGQGLRLIYYSQIVNDFQKGDIAEGYSVSREKKESFPLTVTSAQKNPTAFYLCASSALAGGLEETQYFGPGTRLLVL.

This clone occurred a few times. The chain links TRBV13 to TRBJ2-7, with 10 bases matching TRBD1. With 5 bases clipped from V and 3 bases from J, the junction kept 4 bases outside the gene matches. Per the germline V gene, CDR1 is PRHDT and CDR2 is FYEKMQ (reference sequence). This CDR3 region has 14 residues. The CDR3 here is CASSPGTGDYEQYF. As DNA, the CDR3 is TGTGCCAGCAGCCCCGGGACAGGGGACTACGAGCAGTACTTC.